This T cell receptor beta chain appears in the sequencing data of a study of siplizumab effects on memory and regulatory T cells. General study points: Treatment with siplizumab left mappable alloreactive CD4+ clones averaging about 63% Treg-derived, compared with roughly 26% in controls. The authors could not assign a naive or memory phenotype to roughly 75-95% of proliferating CD4+ or CD8+ clones. Naive T cells were seen as more diverse than memory cells and as major alloresponse contributors.

CDR1 and CDR2 (germline): SQVTM, ANQGSEA. V lost 1 base and J lost 7; bases outside the gene matches: 4. The CDR3 length is 13 residues. This clone was seen just once. Its antigen is still unknown. Assay: immunoSEQ multiplex PCR; the TCRdb copy retains only in-frame clones and omits some. Of more than 45,000 clones in the sample, approximately 95% were seen once. This TCR derives from a human donor in good health. The sample taken for sequencing was CD8+ T cells sorted from blood. The genes are TRBV29-1 and TRBJ2-1, with 7 bases aligning to TRBD2. CDR3 residues: CSVEGREDNEQFF. CDR3 DNA sequence: TGCAGCGTTGAAGGACGGGAGGATAATGAGCAGTTCTTC.